These 25 T cell receptor beta chains were sequenced from one sample in a study of beta chain features in type 1 diabetes. The sequenced template was cDNA made from the entire isolated RNA. The repertoire was sequenced with immunoSEQ multiplex PCR; TCRdb's copy has only in-frame clones and lacks some. The repertoire holds hundreds of thousands of clones, with about an eighth as singletons. The sequenced material came from naive CD4+ T cells from blood. Receptor source: a young woman in good health.

The DNA for the CDR3 is TGTGCCTGGAGTATTGGACAACATCAGCCCCAGCATTTT. The encoded protein is CAWSIGQHQPQHF. The chain couples TRBV30 to TRBJ1-5, with D perhaps TRBD1 (5 bases). The germline V and J ends were trimmed by 2 bases and 5 bases, with 10 bases remaining between them. In germline, CDR1 is GTSNPN, CDR2 SVGIG (reference sequence). The CDR3 has 13 residues.

This clone was recorded a few times. The rearrangement uses TRBV23-1 and TRBJ1-2, with 8 bases identical to TRBD1. TRBV23-1 is recorded as an ORF, its role being uncertain. This CDR3 is built from 17 residues. Unmatched junction bases numbered 11, after V lost 1 base and J lost 4 bases. CDR3 residues: CASSQWDRRLGFYGYTF. The DNA for the CDR3 is TGCGCCAGCAGTCAATGGGACAGGCGATTAGGATTCTATGGCTACACCTTC.

This sequence joins TRBV18 and TRBJ2-7; 10 bases line up with TRBD1. V was pared by 6 bases and J by 6 bases, with 5 bases of the junction left unmatched. Germline assignment: CDR1 KGHSH and CDR2 LQKENI. The CDR3 is made up of 13 amino acids. In DNA form, the CDR3 reads TGTGCCAGCTCTCAAGGGACAGGGGTCGAGCAGTACTTC. Its translation: CASSQGTGVEQYF.

The chain recombines TRBV5-1 with TRBJ2-6; D may be TRBD1 (5 bases). Per germline, CDR1 SGHRS and CDR2 YFSETQ. This CDR3 is built from 15 residues. Deletions cut 4 bases from V and 0 bases from J, with 8 bases between. The CDR3 bases are TGCGCCAGCAGCGATGGGGCCTCTGGGGCCAACGTCCTGACTTTC. Translated: CASSDGASGANVLTF.

The V gene is TRBV7-2, the J gene TRBJ1-2; 7 nucleotides align to TRBD1. V dropped 8 bases and J dropped 7; count of bases not matched to a gene: 10. The germline V gene has CDR1 SGHTA and CDR2 FQGNSA. The length of the CDR3 is 13 residues. The CDR3 DNA follows: TGTGCCAGCGGCCCGGGACAGTTAGTTGGCTACACCTTC. Translation gives CASGPGQLVGYTF.

This clone appeared a few times. This sequence joins TRBV9 and TRBJ1-5; D uncertain. Germline CDR1 reads SGDLS; CDR2 reads YYNGEE. V lost 1 base to trimming and J lost 7 bases, with 9 bases between them. There are 13 residues in the CDR3. For the CDR3, the DNA is TGTGCCAGCAGCGTATTCCCCGGACAGCCCCAGCATTTT. Translation: CASSVFPGQPQHF.

The genes are TRBV7-2 and TRBJ2-7; the match to TRBD1 covers 7 bases. With 3 bases clipped from V and 0 bases from J, the junction kept 5 bases outside the gene matches. The germline V gene encodes CDR1 SGHTA and CDR2 FQGNSA. The CDR3 loop spans 15 amino acids. The chain's CDR3 is CASSFRGFGSYEQYF. The CDR3 DNA follows: TGTGCCAGCAGCTTCAGGGGGTTCGGCTCCTACGAGCAGTACTTC.

This clone was found a few times. Here the CDR3 reads CSVAQGAGEQFF. Written as DNA, the CDR3 is TGCAGCGTTGCACAGGGGGCAGGCGAGCAGTTCTTC. This chain uses TRBV29-1 with TRBJ2-1; 9 nucleotides match TRBD1. The length of the CDR3 is 12 residues. CDR1 and CDR2 (germline): SQVTM, ANQGSEA. V lost 4 bases and J lost 10; bases outside the gene matches: 5.

The table lists this clone with a few counts. This chain links TRBV7-9 with TRBJ2-3; D is undetermined. The CDR3 consists of 14 residues. V was pared by 3 bases and J by 0 bases, with 7 bases between. CDR1 is SEHNR, CDR2 FQNEAQ, per germline (reference sequence). The CDR3 DNA reads TGTGCCAGCAGCTTGTCCTCTAGCACAGATACGCAGTATTTT. Its translation: CASSLSSSTDTQYF.

This chain links TRBV30 with TRBJ1-1; D is undetermined. CDR3 length: 13 residues. The V gene's germline CDR1 is GTSNPN and CDR2 SVGIG (reference sequence). The V gene lost 3 bases and the J gene lost 2 bases, with 10 bases spanning the gap. DNA for the CDR3: TGTGCCTGGAGGGGAATCCCAAACACTGAAGCTTTCTTT. Its protein is CAWRGIPNTEAFF.

V gene TRBV7-2 combines with J gene TRBJ2-5; 7 bases agree with TRBD2. Unmatched junction bases numbered 14, after V lost 5 bases and J lost 5 bases. The CDR3 is 16 residues long. CDR1 is SGHTA, CDR2 FQGNSA, per germline. CDR3 DNA: TGTGCCAGCAGCCGGGGGAAAGCGGGGACGGCGGAGACCCAGTACTTC. Translation gives CASSRGKAGTAETQYF.

This chain joins TRBV11-3 and TRBJ2-1; D call uncertain. Trimming removed 5 bases from V and 10 bases from J, with 15 bases in between. CDR3 length: 13 amino acids. Germline V lookup: CDR1 SGHNT, CDR2 YENEEA. The CDR3 DNA reads as TGTGCCAGCAGCCTCGACTGGGGTAGCGAGCAGTTCTTC. Protein: CASSLDWGSEQFF.

This clone came up a few times. This rearrangement joins TRBV29-1 to TRBJ2-4, with a possible D match to TRBD1 (6 bases). The CDR3 length is 17 residues. Trimming removed 1 base from V and 0 bases from J, with 16 bases in between. Germline CDR1 SQVTM, CDR2 ANQGSEA. CDR3 loop: CSVEGESGALAKNIQYF. CDR3 nucleotide sequence: TGCAGCGTTGAAGGAGAGTCAGGGGCTCTAGCCAAAAACATTCAGTACTTC.

The chain is built from TRBV7-9 and TRBJ2-7, with D possibly matching TRBD1 (6 bases). The V end lost 2 bases, the J end lost 4 bases, and 18 bases lay between the germline ends. CDR3 length: 16 amino acids. Looked up from germline, CDR1 is SEHNR and CDR2 is FQNEAQ (reference sequence). CDR3 in DNA: TGTGCCAGCAGCTTATTAGGAGGACAGAGAGTATACGAGCAGTACTTC. Protein product: CASSLLGGQRVYEQYF.

A few counts support this clone. V and J are TRBV27 and TRBJ1-1; D gene unclear. The CDR3 sequence is 14 residues long. V was cut by 4 bases and J by 3 bases, with 12 bases left in between. CDR1 and CDR2 from the germline V gene are MNHEY and SMNVEV (reference sequence). CDR3 in DNA: TGTGCCAGCAGTTCCTCAGGATGGGACACTGAAGCTTTCTTT. Its translation: CASSSSGWDTEAFF.

The rearrangement links TRBV10-3 to TRBJ2-7; TRBD2 is a possible D gene (6 bases). Trimming took off 6 bases at V and 5 bases at J, with 14 bases between the two ends. CDR1 is ENHRY, CDR2 SYGVKD, per germline. This CDR3 region has 13 residues. The CDR3 bases are TGTGCCATCAGGGCGGCGGGGTCCCACGAGCAGTACGTC. Its protein product is CAIRAAGSHEQYV.

This clone was counted only a few times. The rearrangement uses TRBV15 and TRBJ2-6; 7 positions agree with TRBD1. CDR1 is LNHNV, CDR2 YYDKDF, per germline (reference sequence). The length of the CDR3 is 16 residues. The ends lost 7 bases at V and 4 bases at J; junction bases unmatched: 10. The CDR3 loop reads CATNQGVRSGANVLTF. CDR3 sequence (DNA): TGTGCCACCAACCAGGGGGTGCGTTCCGGGGCCAACGTCCTGACTTTC.

This clone was seen more than once but under ten times. V usage is TRBV29-1 and J usage is TRBJ2-1, with D possibly TRBD1 on 6 matching bases. The CDR3 length is 15 residues. V lost 2 bases, J lost 10 bases, and 21 bases lay in between. In germline, CDR1 is SQVTM, CDR2 ANQGSEA. The CDR3 nucleotides read TGCAGCGTTGAACGCCAACAGGGTGGGCGACACGAGCAGTTCTTC. Amino acid sequence: CSVERQQGGRHEQFF.

CDR3 amino acids: CASSAGGDEQFF. CDR3 DNA sequence: TGTGCCAGCAGCGCCGGAGGGGATGAGCAGTTCTTC. The chain recombines TRBV9 with TRBJ2-1; maybe TRBD2 (6 bases). The CDR3 contains 12 residues. The germline gives CDR1 SGDLS, CDR2 YYNGEE. V lost 3 bases, J lost 8 bases, and 9 bases lay in between. The variable domain in full, with the rest retrieved from reference TRBV9 and TRBJ2-1, is DSGVTQTPKHLITATGQRVTLRCSPRSGDLSVYWYQQSLDQGLQFLIQYYNGEERAKGNILERFSAQQFPDLHSELNLSSLELGDSALYFCASSAGGDEQFFGPGTRLTVL.

The chain joins TRBV29-1 to TRBJ1-2, with D possibly matching TRBD1 (5 bases). Per the germline V gene, CDR1 is SQVTM and CDR2 is ANQGSEA. This CDR3 has 15 amino acids. The V end was cut by 8 bases, the J end by 7 bases, with 26 bases between. DNA of the CDR3: TGCAGCTCGGGGCGGAACTCGGAGGGTCTTTTTGGCTACACCTTC. This gives the protein CSSGRNSEGLFGYTF.

This chain uses TRBV2 with TRBJ1-5; 9 nucleotides match TRBD1. V shed 6 bases and J 4 bases; nucleotides not matched to a gene: 7. CDR3 size: 15 residues. Germline CDR1 and CDR2: SNHLY and FYNNEI. This CDR3 reads CASSEQGAWNQPQHF. CDR3 nucleotides: TGTGCCAGCAGCGAACAGGGGGCTTGGAATCAGCCCCAGCATTTT.

DNA for the CDR3: TGTGCCAGCAGTCGGGCAGGGGGCGCGGAGACCCAGTACTTC. Translated: CASSRAGGAETQYF. The V and J genes are TRBV25-1 and TRBJ2-5; 8 bases are a match to TRBD1. Germline V gene lookup returns CDR1 MGHDK and CDR2 SYGVNS. V was clipped by 5 bases and J by 5 bases; unmatched bases: 7. This CDR3 has 14 amino acids.

The rearrangement uses TRBV20-1 and TRBJ2-1; D is possibly TRBD2 (5 bases). CDR1 and CDR2 from the germline V gene are DFQATT and SNEGSKA (reference sequence). This CDR3 spans 11 amino acids. The V gene lost 3 bases and the J gene lost 10 bases, with 10 bases spanning the gap. In DNA form, the CDR3 reads TGCAGTGCTAGTCTAGCCAAGGAGCAGTTCTTC. Amino acids: CSASLAKEQFF.

CDR3 sequence: CATCCECTDTQYF. CDR3 sequence (DNA): TGTGCCACCTGCTGCGAGTGCACAGATACGCAGTATTTT. The rearrangement joins TRBV28 to TRBJ2-3, with D unclear. The germline gives CDR1 MDHEN, CDR2 SYDVKM. The germline V and J ends were trimmed by 10 bases and 1 base, with 12 bases remaining between them. This CDR3 is 13 amino acids long.

The chain has TRBV6-5 and TRBJ2-3; no firm D call. The ends were cut back, 0 bases at V and 9 bases at J, with 13 bases in the middle. Per the germline V gene, CDR1 is MNHEY and CDR2 is SVGAGI. This CDR3 contains 14 residues. This CDR3 reads CASSYSFWKGTQYF. The CDR3 DNA reads TGTGCCAGCAGTTACTCGTTTTGGAAGGGCACGCAGTATTTT.